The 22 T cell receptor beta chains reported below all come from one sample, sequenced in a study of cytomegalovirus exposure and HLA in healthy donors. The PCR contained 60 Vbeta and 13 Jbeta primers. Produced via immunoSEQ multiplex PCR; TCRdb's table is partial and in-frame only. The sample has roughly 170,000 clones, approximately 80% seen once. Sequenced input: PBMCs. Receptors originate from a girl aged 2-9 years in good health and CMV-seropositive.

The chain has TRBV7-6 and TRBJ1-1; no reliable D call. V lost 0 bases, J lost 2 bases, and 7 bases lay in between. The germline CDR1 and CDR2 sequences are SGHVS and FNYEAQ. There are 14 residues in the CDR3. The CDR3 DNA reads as TGTGCCAGCAGCTTAGCTGGGAGAAACACTGAAGCTTTCTTT. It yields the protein CASSLAGRNTEAFF.

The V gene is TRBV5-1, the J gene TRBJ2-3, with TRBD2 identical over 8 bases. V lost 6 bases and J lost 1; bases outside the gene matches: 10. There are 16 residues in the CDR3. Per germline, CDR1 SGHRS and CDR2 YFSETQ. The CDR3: CASTGQSGRGTDTQYF. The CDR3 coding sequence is TGCGCCAGCACAGGACAAAGCGGGAGAGGCACAGATACGCAGTATTTT.

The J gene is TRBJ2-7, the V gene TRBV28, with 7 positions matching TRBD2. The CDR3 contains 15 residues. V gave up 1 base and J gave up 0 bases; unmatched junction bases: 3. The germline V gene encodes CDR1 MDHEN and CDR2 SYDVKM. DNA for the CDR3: TGTGCCAGCAGTTTATTGGGGGGGAGCTCCTACGAGCAGTACTTC. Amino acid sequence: CASSLLGGSSYEQYF.

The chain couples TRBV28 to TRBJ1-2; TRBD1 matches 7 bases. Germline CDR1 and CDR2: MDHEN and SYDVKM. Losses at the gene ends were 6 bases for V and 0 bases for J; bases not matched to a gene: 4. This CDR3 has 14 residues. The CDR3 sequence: CASSRTGANYGYTF. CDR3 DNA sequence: TGTGCCAGCAGCAGGACAGGAGCTAACTATGGCTACACCTTC.

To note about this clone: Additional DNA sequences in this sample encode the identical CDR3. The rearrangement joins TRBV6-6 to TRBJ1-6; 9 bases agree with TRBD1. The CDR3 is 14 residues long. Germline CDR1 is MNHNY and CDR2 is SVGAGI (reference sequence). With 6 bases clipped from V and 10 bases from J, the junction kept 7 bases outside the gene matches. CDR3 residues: CASSLTGGRSPLHF. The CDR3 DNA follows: TGTGCCAGCAGCCTCACAGGGGGCCGGTCACCCCTCCACTTT.

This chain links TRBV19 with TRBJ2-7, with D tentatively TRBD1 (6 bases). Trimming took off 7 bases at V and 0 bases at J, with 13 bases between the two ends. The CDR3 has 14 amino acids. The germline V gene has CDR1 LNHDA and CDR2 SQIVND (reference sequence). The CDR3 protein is CASKRDTGSYEQYF. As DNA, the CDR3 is TGTGCCAGTAAAAGGGACACGGGCTCCTACGAGCAGTACTTC.

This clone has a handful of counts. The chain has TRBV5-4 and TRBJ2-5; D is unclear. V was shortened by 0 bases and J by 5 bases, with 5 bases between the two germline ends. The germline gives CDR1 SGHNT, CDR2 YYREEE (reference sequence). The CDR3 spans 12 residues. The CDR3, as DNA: TGTGCCAGCAGCTTGGCCGAGGAGACCCAGTACTTC. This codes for CASSLAEETQYF.

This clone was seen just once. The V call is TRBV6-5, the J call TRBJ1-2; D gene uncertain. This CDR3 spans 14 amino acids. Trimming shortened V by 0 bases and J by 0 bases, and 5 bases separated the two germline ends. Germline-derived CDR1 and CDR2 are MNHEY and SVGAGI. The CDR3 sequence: CASSYSRTNYGYTF. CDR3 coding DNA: TGTGCCAGCAGTTACTCGCGTACTAACTATGGCTACACCTTC.

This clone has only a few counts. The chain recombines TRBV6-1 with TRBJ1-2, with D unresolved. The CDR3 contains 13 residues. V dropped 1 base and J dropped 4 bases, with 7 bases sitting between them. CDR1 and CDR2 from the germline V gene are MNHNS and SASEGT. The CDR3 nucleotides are TGTGCCAGCAGTGAAGGGCCTTCCTATGGCTACACCTTC. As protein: CASSEGPSYGYTF.

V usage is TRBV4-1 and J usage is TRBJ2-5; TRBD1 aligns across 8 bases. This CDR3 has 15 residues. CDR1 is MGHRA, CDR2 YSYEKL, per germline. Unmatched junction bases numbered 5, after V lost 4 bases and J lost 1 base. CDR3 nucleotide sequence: TGCGCCAGCAGCCGTTTACAGGGGGTCCAAGAGACCCAGTACTTC. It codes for CASSRLQGVQETQYF.

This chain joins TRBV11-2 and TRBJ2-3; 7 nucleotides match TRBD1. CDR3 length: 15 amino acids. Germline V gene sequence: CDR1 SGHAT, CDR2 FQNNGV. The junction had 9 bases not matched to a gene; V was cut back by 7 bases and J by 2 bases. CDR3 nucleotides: TGTGCCAGCACCAGAGGGGACAGATACACAGATACGCAGTATTTT. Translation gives CASTRGDRYTDTQYF.

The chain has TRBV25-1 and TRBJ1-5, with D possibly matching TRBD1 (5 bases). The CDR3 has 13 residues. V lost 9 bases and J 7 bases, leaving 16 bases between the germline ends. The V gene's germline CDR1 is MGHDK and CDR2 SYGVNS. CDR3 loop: CASAQGGSQPQHF. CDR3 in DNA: TGTGCCAGTGCTCAGGGAGGCTCGCAGCCCCAGCATTTT.

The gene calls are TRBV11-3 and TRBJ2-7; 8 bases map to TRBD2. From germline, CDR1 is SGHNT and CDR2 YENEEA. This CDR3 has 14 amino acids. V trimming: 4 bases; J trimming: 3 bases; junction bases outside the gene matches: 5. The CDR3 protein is CASSSSGSVYEQYF. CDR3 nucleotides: TGTGCCAGCAGCTCGAGCGGGAGCGTCTACGAGCAGTACTTC.

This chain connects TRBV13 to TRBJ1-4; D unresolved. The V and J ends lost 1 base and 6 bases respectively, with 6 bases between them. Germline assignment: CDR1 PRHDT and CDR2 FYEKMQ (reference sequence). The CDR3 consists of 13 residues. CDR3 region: CASSLAFDEKLFF. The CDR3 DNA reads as TGTGCCAGCAGCTTAGCATTTGATGAAAAACTGTTTTTT.

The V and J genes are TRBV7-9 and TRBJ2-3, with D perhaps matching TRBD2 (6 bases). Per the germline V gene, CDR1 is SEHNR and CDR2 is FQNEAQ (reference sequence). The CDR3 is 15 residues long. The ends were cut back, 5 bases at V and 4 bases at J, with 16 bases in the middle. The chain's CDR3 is CASSDRGGPSDTQYF. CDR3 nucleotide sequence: TGTGCCAGCAGCGACCGGGGAGGCCCCTCAGATACGCAGTATTTT. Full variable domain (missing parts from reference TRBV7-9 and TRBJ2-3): DTGVSQNPRHKITKRGQNVTFRCDPISEHNRLYWYRQTLGQGPEFLTYFQNEAQLEKSRLLSDRFSAERPKGSFSTLEIQRTEQGDSAMYLCASSDRGGPSDTQYFGPGTRLTVL.

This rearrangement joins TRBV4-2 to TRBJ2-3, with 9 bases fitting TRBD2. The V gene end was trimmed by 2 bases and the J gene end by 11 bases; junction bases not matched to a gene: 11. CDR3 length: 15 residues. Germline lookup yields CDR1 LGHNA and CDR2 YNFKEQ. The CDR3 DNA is TGTGCCAGCAGCCAAACCGGGACTAGCCCCGGGGGGCAGTATTTT. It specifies CASSQTGTSPGGQYF.

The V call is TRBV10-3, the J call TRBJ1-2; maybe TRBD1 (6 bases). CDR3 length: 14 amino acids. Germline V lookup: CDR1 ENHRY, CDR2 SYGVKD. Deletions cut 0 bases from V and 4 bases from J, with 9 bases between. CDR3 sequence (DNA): TGTGCCATCAGTGAGTCTGGACAGCGCTATGGCTACACCTTC. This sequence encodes CAISESGQRYGYTF.

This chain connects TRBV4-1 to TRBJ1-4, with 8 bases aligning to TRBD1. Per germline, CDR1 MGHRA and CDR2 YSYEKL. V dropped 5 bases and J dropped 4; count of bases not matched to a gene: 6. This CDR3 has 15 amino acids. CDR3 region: CASSGRDRHNEKLFF. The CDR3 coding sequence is TGCGCCAGCAGCGGTCGGGACAGGCATAATGAAAAACTGTTTTTT.

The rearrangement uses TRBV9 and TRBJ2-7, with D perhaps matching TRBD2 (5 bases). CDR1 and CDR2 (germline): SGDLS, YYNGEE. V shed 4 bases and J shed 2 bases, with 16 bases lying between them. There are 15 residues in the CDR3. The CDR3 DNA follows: TGTGCCAGCAGCCTAGCAGGCTCCTCGGCCTACGAGCAGTACTTC. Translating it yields CASSLAGSSAYEQYF.

CDR3 loop: CASSLDRALYEQYF. In DNA form, the CDR3 reads TGTGCCAGCAGCCTGGACAGGGCCCTCTACGAGCAGTACTTC. V usage is TRBV5-6 and J usage is TRBJ2-7; TRBD1 matches 8 bases. The V segment lost 4 bases and the J segment 3 bases; nucleotides outside the gene matches: 6. Germline values: CDR1 SGHDT, CDR2 YYEEEE. The CDR3 consists of 14 residues.

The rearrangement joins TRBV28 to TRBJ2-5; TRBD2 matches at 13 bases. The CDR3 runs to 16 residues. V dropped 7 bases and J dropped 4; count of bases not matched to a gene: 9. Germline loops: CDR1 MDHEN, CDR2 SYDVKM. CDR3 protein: CASTLGLAGFGETQYF. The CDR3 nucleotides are TGTGCCAGCACCCTGGGACTAGCGGGATTTGGAGAGACCCAGTACTTC.

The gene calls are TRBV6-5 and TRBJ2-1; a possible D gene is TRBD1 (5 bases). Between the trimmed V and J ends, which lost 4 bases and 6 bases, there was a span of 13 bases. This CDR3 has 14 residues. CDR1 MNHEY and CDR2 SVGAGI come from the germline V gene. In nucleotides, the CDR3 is TGTGCCAGCAGTTGGGGCGAGAGAAGCAATGAGCAGTTCTTC. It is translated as CASSWGERSNEQFF.